The present entry profiles one T cell receptor (beta chain) with its context. No antigen is known for it. Per-nucleotide qualities are absent, and no much larger clonotype sits a single base away. The sample's treatment or condition label, decoded: in vitro stimulation with specific CMV peptide epitopes to enrich CMV-specific T cells. The sequencer listed for this sample is Illumina HiSeq 1500. TCRdb reprocessing: public reads trimmed at Q25 with fastp, clones called with MiXCR, in-frame beta chains kept. Merged by CDR3 protein, the rows form single entries marked with the most common genes and DNA. The sample yields under 850,000 distinct CDR3 sequences; around a third were counted once. Roughly 20% of the sample comes from the top ten. The data originate from a study of T cell repertoires in cytomegalovirus infection (dated by TCRdb to between 2018 and 2021). For context, the study as a whole: Recently identified HLA-C-restricted CMV epitopes, whose presentation resists viral immunomodulation, were targeted by peptide stimulations together with well-studied HLA-B-restricted epitopes. The HLA type of each donor mattered for the analysis, because public TCR beta signatures pointed to carriage of CMV infection along with the matching HLA type. What the study reported, not specific to this receptor: The ex vivo response was dominated by HLA-C-restricted CMV-specific TCR beta clonotypes, which also provided the single most frequent clonotype in two of eight donors. In both this cohort and an independent roughly 400-donor cohort, the cumulative frequency of public TCR beta family members distinguished carriers of CMV infection plus the relevant HLA type.

The CDR3 spans 13 residues, from the cysteine through the phenylalanine. Just the 39-base CDR3 DNA is kept, in frame starting at base 1. Reading the germline V gene gives CDR1 MNHEY and CDR2 SVGEGT. V is cut back by 6 bases and J by 8 bases, with 8 bases in the junction unmatched. The clonotype comes from a human donor in good health (CMV status not recorded). Some clones in this sample may be carry-over from other donors' samples. The chain uses TRBV6-2 or TRBV6-3 and TRBJ1-2, with 8 bases aligning to TRBD1. The material was cultured PBMCs, obtained from culture after CMV antigen stimulation. CDR3 loop: CASRIRTGQGYTF. The DNA sequence reads TGTGCCAGCAGAATCCGGACAGGGCAAGGCTACACCTTC.